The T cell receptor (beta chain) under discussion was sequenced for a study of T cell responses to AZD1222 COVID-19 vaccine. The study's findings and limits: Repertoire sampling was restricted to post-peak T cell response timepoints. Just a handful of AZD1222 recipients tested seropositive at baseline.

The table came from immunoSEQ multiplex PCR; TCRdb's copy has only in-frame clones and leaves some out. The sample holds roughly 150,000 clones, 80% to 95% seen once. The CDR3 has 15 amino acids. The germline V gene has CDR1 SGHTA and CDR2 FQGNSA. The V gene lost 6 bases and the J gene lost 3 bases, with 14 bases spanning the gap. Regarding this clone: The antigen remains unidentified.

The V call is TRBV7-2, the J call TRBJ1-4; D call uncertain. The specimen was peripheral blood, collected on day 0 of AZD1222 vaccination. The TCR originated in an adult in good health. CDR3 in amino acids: CASRPYNEANEKLFF. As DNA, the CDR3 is TGTGCCAGCAGGCCATACAACGAGGCTAATGAAAAACTGTTTTTT.